A selection of T cell receptor beta chains follows, all from one sample in a study of beta chain features in type 1 diabetes. The method was immunoSEQ multiplex PCR; TCRdb's version includes in-frame clones alone and lacks a portion of them. This sample has 630,000 or so clones, with roughly an eighth found just once. The material sequenced was naive CD4+ T cells from blood. The receptors stem from a man aged 18 to 30 with type 1 diabetes. Both conserved end residues are part of each CDR3. The D gene is left open where the match is weak. Expanded clones are given a class, and other clones once, few, many or no size at all.

d_call: -
v_call: TRBV6-1
clone_size: -
j_call: TRBJ1-1
cdr3_length: 13
cdr3_aa: CASTLPGQTKAFF
cdr3_nt: TGTGCCAGCACCTTACCTGGACAGACAAAAGCTTTCTTT

d_call: -
v_call: TRBV21-1
clone_size: few
j_call: TRBJ1-3
cdr3_length: 17
cdr3_aa: CASSITGELGSGNTIYF
cdr3_nt: TGTGCCAGCAGCATAACAGGGGAACTGGGCTCTGGAAACACCATATATTTT

d_call: TRBD1
v_call: TRBV7-9
clone_size: -
j_call: TRBJ2-7
cdr3_length: 15
cdr3_aa: CASSGRDRDTYEQYF
cdr3_nt: TGTGCCAGCAGCGGCCGGGACAGGGACACCTACGAGCAGTACTTC

d_call: -
v_call: TRBV18
clone_size: -
j_call: TRBJ1-4
cdr3_length: 18
cdr3_aa: CASSPLPLQGGTNEKLFF
cdr3_nt: TGTGCCAGCTCACCACTGCCCTTGCAGGGTGGGACTAATGAAAAACTGTTTTTT

d_call: -
v_call: TRBV20-1
clone_size: -
j_call: TRBJ1-1
cdr3_length: 11
cdr3_aa: CSARAGLVAFF
cdr3_nt: TGCAGTGCTAGAGCGGGGCTTGTCGCTTTCTTT

d_call: -
v_call: TRBV11-3
clone_size: -
j_call: TRBJ2-3
cdr3_length: 17
cdr3_aa: CASSSNRLGVSTDTQYF
cdr3_nt: TGTGCCAGCAGCTCTAATAGGTTAGGAGTAAGCACAGATACGCAGTATTTT

d_call: -
v_call: TRBV30
clone_size: few
j_call: TRBJ1-1
cdr3_length: 15
cdr3_aa: CAWSARWDGNTEAFF
cdr3_nt: TGTGCCTGGAGTGCCCGGTGGGATGGGAACACTGAAGCTTTCTTT

d_call: -
v_call: TRBV28
clone_size: few
j_call: TRBJ1-2
cdr3_length: 14
cdr3_aa: CASSNPGPSEGYTF
cdr3_nt: TGTGCCAGCAGTAACCCGGGGCCGTCGGAGGGCTACACCTTC

d_call: -
v_call: TRBV30
clone_size: -
j_call: TRBJ1-2
cdr3_length: 19
cdr3_aa: CAWSVLYGRGLVSSPGYTF
cdr3_nt: TGTGCCTGGAGTGTACTGTACGGCCGGGGATTGGTATCCTCCCCAGGCTACACCTTC

d_call: TRBD2
v_call: TRBV7-9
clone_size: -
j_call: TRBJ2-7
cdr3_length: 15
cdr3_aa: CASSLGLAGAHEQYF
cdr3_nt: TGTGCCAGCAGCTTAGGACTAGCGGGAGCCCACGAGCAGTACTTC

d_call: -
v_call: TRBV5-4
clone_size: few
j_call: TRBJ1-6
cdr3_length: 18
cdr3_aa: CASSQGGLRGPTGESLHF
cdr3_nt: TGTGCCAGCAGCCAAGGCGGCCTCCGGGGTCCCACCGGGGAATCCCTCCACTTT

d_call: TRBD1
v_call: TRBV18
clone_size: few
j_call: TRBJ1-2
cdr3_length: 13
cdr3_aa: CASSPGTDYGYTF
cdr3_nt: TGTGCCAGCTCACCAGGGACAGACTATGGCTACACCTTC

d_call: -
v_call: TRBV5-1
clone_size: few
j_call: TRBJ2-7
cdr3_length: 15
cdr3_aa: CASSAQGGLVGEQYF
cdr3_nt: TGCGCCAGCAGCGCGCAAGGGGGGCTAGTGGGCGAGCAGTACTTC

d_call: -
v_call: TRBV9
clone_size: -
j_call: TRBJ2-1
cdr3_length: 15
cdr3_aa: CASSVVGVRYNEQFF
cdr3_nt: TGTGCCAGCAGCGTAGTAGGGGTTCGGTACAATGAGCAGTTCTTC

d_call: -
v_call: TRBV30
clone_size: few
j_call: TRBJ1-5
cdr3_length: 13
cdr3_aa: CAWTGQPNQPQHF
cdr3_nt: TGTGCCTGGACCGGGCAGCCAAATCAGCCCCAGCATTTT

d_call: -
v_call: TRBV4-1
clone_size: -
j_call: TRBJ1-1
cdr3_length: 16
cdr3_aa: CASSQEGRQVGVQAFF
cdr3_nt: TGCGCCAGCAGCCAAGAGGGTCGGCAGGTAGGCGTACAAGCTTTCTTT

d_call: -
v_call: TRBV5-1
clone_size: many
j_call: TRBJ2-5
cdr3_length: 11
cdr3_aa: CASSFQETQYF
cdr3_nt: TGCGCCAGCAGCTTTCAAGAGACCCAGTACTTC

d_call: TRBD1
v_call: TRBV27
clone_size: few
j_call: TRBJ2-7
cdr3_length: 15
cdr3_aa: CASSLPTGFPYEQYF
cdr3_nt: TGTGCCAGCAGTTTACCGACAGGGTTCCCCTACGAGCAGTACTTC

d_call: TRBD2
v_call: TRBV5-4
clone_size: few
j_call: TRBJ2-3
cdr3_length: 15
cdr3_aa: CASSWTSGNTDTQYF
cdr3_nt: TGTGCCAGCAGCTGGACTAGCGGGAACACAGATACGCAGTATTTT

d_call: -
v_call: TRBV30
clone_size: few
j_call: TRBJ2-2
cdr3_length: 14
cdr3_aa: CAWSKVTETGELFF
cdr3_nt: TGTGCCTGGAGTAAGGTGACCGAAACCGGGGAGCTGTTTTTT

d_call: -
v_call: TRBV27
clone_size: few
j_call: TRBJ2-6
cdr3_length: 17
cdr3_aa: CASSLERGIAGANVLTF
cdr3_nt: TGTGCCAGCAGCCTTGAGAGAGGAATAGCTGGGGCCAACGTCCTGACTTTC

d_call: -
v_call: TRBV7-2
clone_size: -
j_call: TRBJ1-1
cdr3_length: 15
cdr3_aa: CASSYSTGINTEAFF
cdr3_nt: TGTGCCAGCAGCTACTCTACAGGGATTAACACTGAAGCTTTCTTT

d_call: -
v_call: TRBV15
clone_size: few
j_call: TRBJ2-3
cdr3_length: 15
cdr3_aa: CATSREGGYTDTQYF
cdr3_nt: TGTGCCACCAGCAGAGAAGGCGGGTACACAGATACGCAGTATTTT

d_call: -
v_call: TRBV15
clone_size: -
j_call: TRBJ1-1
cdr3_length: 15
cdr3_aa: CATSSFMRGDTEAFF
cdr3_nt: TGTGCCACCAGCAGTTTTATGAGGGGGGACACTGAAGCTTTCTTT

d_call: TRBD1
v_call: TRBV5-1
clone_size: few
j_call: TRBJ1-1
cdr3_length: 15
cdr3_aa: CASSFSLTGTTEAFF
cdr3_nt: TGCGCCAGCAGCTTCTCCTTGACAGGGACCACTGAAGCTTTCTTT

d_call: -
v_call: TRBV30
clone_size: -
j_call: TRBJ1-6
cdr3_length: 14
cdr3_aa: CAWSVFGGNSPLHF
cdr3_nt: TGTGCCTGGAGTGTTTTCGGGGGGAATTCACCCCTCCACTTT

d_call: TRBD1
v_call: TRBV29-1
clone_size: few
j_call: TRBJ1-1
cdr3_length: 16
cdr3_aa: CSVYPAGGVGVGEAFF
cdr3_nt: TGCAGCGTTTACCCGGCAGGGGGCGTGGGTGTTGGTGAAGCTTTCTTT

d_call: -
v_call: TRBV30
clone_size: few
j_call: TRBJ1-2
cdr3_length: 14
cdr3_aa: CAWINRQFSYGYTF
cdr3_nt: TGTGCCTGGATAAACAGGCAGTTTTCCTATGGCTACACCTTC

d_call: -
v_call: TRBV11-2
clone_size: few
j_call: TRBJ1-2
cdr3_length: 14
cdr3_aa: CASKSPRWGYGYTF
cdr3_nt: TGTGCCAGCAAATCCCCGAGGTGGGGCTATGGCTACACCTTC